This is a list of T cell receptor beta chains from one sample in a study of response to subunit inactivated influenza vaccine. One entry per CDR3 protein results from TCRdb running MiXCR on the RT-PCR reads. Of 500,000 to 600,000 distinct CDR3 sequences in the sample, 10% to 12% were seen once. This sample also appeared in a second study, on T cells expressing NK-cell markers.

Here the sequenced sample was PBMCs from blood, taken on the day of vaccination. These receptors were taken from a man aged 45-65 years who received an inactivated influenza vaccine. Each CDR3 is given with its conserved first and last residue. Each record gives: D gene, V gene, CDR3 protein. D genes are given only for firm matches.

>-|TRBV27
CASKGPNNEKLFF
>TRBD1|TRBV20-1
CSASPDRGIHYEQYF
>TRBD2|TRBV6-1
CASSETSGGIVQYF
>-|TRBV14
CASSRSNGGRLGTDTQYF
>TRBD1|TRBV12-3/TRBV12-4
CASREAGTGTYEQYF
>-|TRBV2
CASSTRGMPNTGELFF
>TRBD2|TRBV5-4
CASSLDSGSWDEQFF
>-|TRBV6-1
CASSPRAPTDEQYF
>-|TRBV4-1
CASSRESAGYNEQFF
>TRBD1|TRBV6-5
CASSFKAGGLETQYF
>TRBD2|TRBV10-3
CAITSSGNTGELFF
>TRBD1|TRBV5-1
CASSPDRGLSEQYF
>TRBD1|TRBV11-2
CASSLESGGEQFF
>-|TRBV12-3/TRBV12-4
CASSSRDAKNIQYF
>TRBD1|TRBV5-1
CASSPFSRGQPSHEQYF
>TRBD2|TRBV4-2
CASSQEKGLAGGGGETQYF
>-|TRBV7-9
CASTPGRAEQFF
>-|TRBV20-1
CSAIRHTTGELFF
>-|TRBV20-1
CSARRDTSLPGAFF
>TRBD2|TRBV12-3/TRBV12-4
CASSLAAASGRFNEQFF
>-|TRBV7-2
CASSLVGLSNTQYF
>TRBD2|TRBV7-9
CASSLGLAGEDEQYF
>TRBD2|TRBV5-1
CASSLDPSGRARNEQFF
>TRBD2|TRBV29-1
CSVRGLAGGYEQYF
>TRBD2|TRBV24-1
CATSPLAGGSYNEQFF
>TRBD1|TRBV5-1
CASSQGTEAVDEQFF
>-|TRBV7-6
CASSLENTDTQYF
>-|TRBV5-1
CASSPNRGKHGYTF